The T cell receptor (beta chain) under discussion was sequenced for a study of cytomegalovirus exposure and HLA in healthy donors. Overall study context: The same platform used for the approximately 670 first-cohort repertoires was also used for the 120 validation repertoires, as a later analysis reported. Overall study findings and caveats: Researchers catalogued approximately 170 TCR beta chains as cytomegalovirus-associated. In vitro testing confirmed a few CMV-associated chains as specific for CMV antigens. Despite most TCR sequences being rare, some public TCRs occurred in many donors.

Assay used: immunoSEQ multiplex PCR; TCRdb lists only in-frame clones, some missing. Seen here are around 62,000 clones, around 89% observed once, and the top ten hold over 1.5%. In regard to this clone: Antigen specificity is unknown.

Looked up from germline, CDR1 is SGHVS and CDR2 is FQNEAQ. This CDR3 is 16 amino acids long. V was clipped by 1 base and J by 0 bases, with 12 bases between them. This chain links TRBV7-8 with TRBJ1-2; D is uncertain. This TCR was recovered from a woman aged 18-35 years in good health and CMV-seronegative. The sample comprised PBMCs. Here the CDR3 DNA reads TGTGCCAGCAGCTTAGGGGCAGTAATAGCTAACTATGGCTACACCTTC. Its translation: CASSLGAVIANYGYTF.